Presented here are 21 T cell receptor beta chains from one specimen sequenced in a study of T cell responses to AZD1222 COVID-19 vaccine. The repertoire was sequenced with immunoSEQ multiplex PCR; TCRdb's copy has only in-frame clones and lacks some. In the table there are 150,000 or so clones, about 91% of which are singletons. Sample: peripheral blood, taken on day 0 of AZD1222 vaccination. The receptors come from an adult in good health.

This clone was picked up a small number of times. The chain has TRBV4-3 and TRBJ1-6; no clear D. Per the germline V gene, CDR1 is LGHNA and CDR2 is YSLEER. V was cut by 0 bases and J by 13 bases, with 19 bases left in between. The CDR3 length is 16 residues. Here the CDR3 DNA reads TGCGCCAGCAGCCAAGACAGAGGGTTGGCTGGGTCGCCCCTCCACTTT. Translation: CASSQDRGLAGSPLHF.

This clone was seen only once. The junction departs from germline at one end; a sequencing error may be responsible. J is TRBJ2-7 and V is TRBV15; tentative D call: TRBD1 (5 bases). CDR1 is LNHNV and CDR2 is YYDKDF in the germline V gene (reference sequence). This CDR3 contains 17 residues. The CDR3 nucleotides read TGTGCCACCAGCAGAGGGGGCCTACGGAGCTTCTCCGACGAGCAGTACTTC. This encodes CATSRGGLRSFSDEQYF.

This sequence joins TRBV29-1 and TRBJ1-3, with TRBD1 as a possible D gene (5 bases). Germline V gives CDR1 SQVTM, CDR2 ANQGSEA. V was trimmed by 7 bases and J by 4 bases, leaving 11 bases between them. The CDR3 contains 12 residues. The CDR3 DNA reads TGCAGCGCGACAGCTCCCGGAAACACCATATATTTT. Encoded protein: CSATAPGNTIYF.

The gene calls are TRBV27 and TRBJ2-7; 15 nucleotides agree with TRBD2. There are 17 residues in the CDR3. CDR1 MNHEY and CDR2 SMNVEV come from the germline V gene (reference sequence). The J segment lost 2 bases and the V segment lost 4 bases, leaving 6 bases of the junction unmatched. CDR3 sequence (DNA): TGTGCCAGCAGTTCTCCGGGACTAGCGGGGGGTACCTACGAGCAGTACTTC. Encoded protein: CASSSPGLAGGTYEQYF.

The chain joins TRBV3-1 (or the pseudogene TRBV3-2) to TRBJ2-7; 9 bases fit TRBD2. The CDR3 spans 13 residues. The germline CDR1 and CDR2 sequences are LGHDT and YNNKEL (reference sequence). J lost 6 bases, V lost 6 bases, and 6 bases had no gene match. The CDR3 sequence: CASRAAGGREQYF. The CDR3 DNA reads TGTGCCAGCAGGGCGGCGGGGGGGCGCGAGCAGTACTTC.

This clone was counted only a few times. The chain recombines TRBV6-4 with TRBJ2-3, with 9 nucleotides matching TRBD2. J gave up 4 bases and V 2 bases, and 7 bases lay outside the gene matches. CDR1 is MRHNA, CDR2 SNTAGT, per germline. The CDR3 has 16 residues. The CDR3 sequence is CASSDLASGAPDTQYF. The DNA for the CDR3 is TGTGCCAGCAGTGACCTGGCTAGCGGGGCCCCAGATACGCAGTATTTT.

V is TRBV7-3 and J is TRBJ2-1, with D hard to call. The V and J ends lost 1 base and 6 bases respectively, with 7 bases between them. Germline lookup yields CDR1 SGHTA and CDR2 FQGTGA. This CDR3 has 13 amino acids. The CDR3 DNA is TGTGCCAGCAGCTTAAGTACGGTCAATGAGCAGTTCTTC. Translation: CASSLSTVNEQFF.

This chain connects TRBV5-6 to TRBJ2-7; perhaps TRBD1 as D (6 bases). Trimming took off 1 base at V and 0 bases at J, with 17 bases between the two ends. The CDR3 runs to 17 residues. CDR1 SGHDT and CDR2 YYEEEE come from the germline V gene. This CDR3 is CASSLFFRDTSSYEQYF. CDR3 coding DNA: TGTGCCAGCAGCTTGTTCTTCCGGGACACGAGCTCCTACGAGCAGTACTTC.

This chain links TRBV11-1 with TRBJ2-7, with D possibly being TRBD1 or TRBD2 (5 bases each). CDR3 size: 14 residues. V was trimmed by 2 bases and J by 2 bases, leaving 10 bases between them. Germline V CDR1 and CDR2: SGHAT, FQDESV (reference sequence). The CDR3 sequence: CASSLRPGPYEQYF. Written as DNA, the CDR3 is TGTGCCAGCAGCTTACGCCCGGGACCCTACGAGCAGTACTTC. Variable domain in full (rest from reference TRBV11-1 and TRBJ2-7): EAEVAQSPRYKITEKSQAVAFWCDPISGHATLYWYRQILGQGPELLVQFQDESVVDDSQLPKDRFSAERLKGVDSTLKIQPAELGDSAMYLCASSLRPGPYEQYFGPGTRLTVT.

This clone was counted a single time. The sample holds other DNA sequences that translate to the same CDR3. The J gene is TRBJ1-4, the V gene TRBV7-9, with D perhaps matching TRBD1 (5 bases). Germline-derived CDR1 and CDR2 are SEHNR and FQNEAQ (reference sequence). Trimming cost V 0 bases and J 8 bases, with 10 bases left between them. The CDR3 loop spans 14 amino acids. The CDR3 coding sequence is TGTGCCAGCAGCTTAGCGGCGGGGGGGGAAAAACTGTTTTTT. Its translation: CASSLAAGGEKLFF.

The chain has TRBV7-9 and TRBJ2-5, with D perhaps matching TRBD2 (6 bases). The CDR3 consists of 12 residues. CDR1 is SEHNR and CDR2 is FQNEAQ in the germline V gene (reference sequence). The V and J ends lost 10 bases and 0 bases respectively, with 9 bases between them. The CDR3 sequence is CATRGYQETQYF. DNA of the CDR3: TGTGCCACCCGGGGGTACCAAGAGACCCAGTACTTC. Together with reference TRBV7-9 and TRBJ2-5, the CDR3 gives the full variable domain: DTGVSQNPRHKITKRGQNVTFRCDPISEHNRLYWYRQTLGQGPEFLTYFQNEAQLEKSRLLSDRFSAERPKGSFSTLEIQRTEQGDSAMYLCATRGYQETQYFGPGTRLLVL.

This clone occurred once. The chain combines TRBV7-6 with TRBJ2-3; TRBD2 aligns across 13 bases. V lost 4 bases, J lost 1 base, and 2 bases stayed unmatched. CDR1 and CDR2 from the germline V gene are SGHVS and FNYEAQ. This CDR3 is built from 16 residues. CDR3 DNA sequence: TGTGCCAGCAGCTCCGGACTAGCGGGGGGCACAGATACGCAGTATTTT. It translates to CASSSGLAGGTDTQYF.

In DNA, the CDR3 is TGTGCCTGGATCGTTAGCTCTGGAAACACCATATATTTT. It codes for CAWIVSSGNTIYF. The rearrangement uses TRBV30 and TRBJ1-3; D unclear. Germline CDR1 reads GTSNPN; CDR2 reads SVGIG (reference sequence). Trimming took off 4 bases at V and 0 bases at J, with 7 bases between the two ends. CDR3 length: 13 amino acids.

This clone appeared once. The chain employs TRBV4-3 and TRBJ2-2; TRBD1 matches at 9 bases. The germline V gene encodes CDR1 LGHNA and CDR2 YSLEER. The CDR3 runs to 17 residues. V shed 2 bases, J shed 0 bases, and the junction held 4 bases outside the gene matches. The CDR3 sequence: CASSQSQGAANTGELFF. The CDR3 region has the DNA TGCGCCAGCAGCCAATCACAGGGGGCCGCGAACACCGGGGAGCTGTTTTTT.

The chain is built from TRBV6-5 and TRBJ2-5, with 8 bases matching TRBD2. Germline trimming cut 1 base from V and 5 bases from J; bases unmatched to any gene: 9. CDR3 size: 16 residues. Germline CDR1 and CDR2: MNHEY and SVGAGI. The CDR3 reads CASSYLPGLGMETQYF. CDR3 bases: TGTGCCAGCAGTTACTTGCCGGGACTAGGGATGGAGACCCAGTACTTC.

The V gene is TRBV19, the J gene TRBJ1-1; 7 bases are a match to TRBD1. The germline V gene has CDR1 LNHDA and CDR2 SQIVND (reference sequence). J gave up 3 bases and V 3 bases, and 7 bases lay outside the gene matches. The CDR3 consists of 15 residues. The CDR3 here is CASSILRGSDTEAFF. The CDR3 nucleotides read TGTGCCAGTAGTATCCTCAGGGGGTCCGACACTGAAGCTTTCTTT.

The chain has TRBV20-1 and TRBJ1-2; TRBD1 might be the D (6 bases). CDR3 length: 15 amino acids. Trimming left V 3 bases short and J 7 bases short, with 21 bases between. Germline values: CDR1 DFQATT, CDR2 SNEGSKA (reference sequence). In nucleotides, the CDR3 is TGCAGTGCTAGTATTACAGGGTCTTCCGTTAGTGGCTACACCTTC. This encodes CSASITGSSVSGYTF.

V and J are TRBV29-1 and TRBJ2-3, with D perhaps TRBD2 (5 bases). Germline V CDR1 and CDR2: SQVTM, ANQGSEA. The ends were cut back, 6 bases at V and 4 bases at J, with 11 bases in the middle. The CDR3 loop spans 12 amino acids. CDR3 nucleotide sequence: TGCAGCGTCGCGTCGGGGTCAGATACGCAGTATTTT. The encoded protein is CSVASGSDTQYF.

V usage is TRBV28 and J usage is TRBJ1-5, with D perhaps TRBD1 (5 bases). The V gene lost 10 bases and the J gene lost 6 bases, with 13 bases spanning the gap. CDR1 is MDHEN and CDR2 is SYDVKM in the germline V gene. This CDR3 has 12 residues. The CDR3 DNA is TGTGCCAACCTGCCCGGGGGTCAGCCCCAGCATTTT. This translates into CANLPGGQPQHF.

The CDR3 region is CASSATDSYEQYF. CDR3 DNA: TGTGCCAGCAGTGCGACAGACTCCTACGAGCAGTACTTC. This rearrangement joins TRBV6-2 or TRBV6-3 to TRBJ2-7; a weak D match, TRBD1 (5 bases). CDR3 length: 13 amino acids. Germline V gives CDR1 MNHEY, CDR2 SVGEGT. V lost 5 bases to trimming and J lost 0 bases, with 8 bases between them.

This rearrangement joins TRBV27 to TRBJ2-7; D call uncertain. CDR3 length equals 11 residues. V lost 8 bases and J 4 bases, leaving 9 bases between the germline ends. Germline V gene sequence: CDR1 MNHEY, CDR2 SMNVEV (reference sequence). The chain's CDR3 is CASATLYEQYF. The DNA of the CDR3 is TGTGCCAGCGCTACCCTGTACGAGCAGTACTTC.